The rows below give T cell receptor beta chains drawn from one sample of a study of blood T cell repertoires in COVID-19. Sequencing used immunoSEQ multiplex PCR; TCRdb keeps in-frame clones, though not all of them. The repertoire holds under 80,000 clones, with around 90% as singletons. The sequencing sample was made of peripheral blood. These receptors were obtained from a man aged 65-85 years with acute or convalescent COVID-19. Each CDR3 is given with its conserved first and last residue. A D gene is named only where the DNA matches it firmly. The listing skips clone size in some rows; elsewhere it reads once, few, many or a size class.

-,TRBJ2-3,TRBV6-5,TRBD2,TGTGCCAGCAGTACTAGCGGGAGAAGGGCAGATACGCAGTATTTT,CASSTSGRRADTQYF
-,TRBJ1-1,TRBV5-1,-,TGCGCCAGCAGCCCGGCCATGTCAGCTGGACGGGAAGAAGCTTTCTTT,CASSPAMSAGREEAFF
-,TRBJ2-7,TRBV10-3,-,TGTGCCATCAGGACATCCACAGGGAAGGACTACGAGCAGTACTTC,CAIRTSTGKDYEQYF
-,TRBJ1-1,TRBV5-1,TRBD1,TGCGCCAGCAGGGCCGGGACAGACTTTGAAGCTTTCTTT,CASRAGTDFEAFF
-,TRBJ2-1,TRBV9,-,TGTGCCAGCAGCGCCGAGATAGGACAGCCGAAATACAATGAGCAGTTCTTC,CASSAEIGQPKYNEQFF
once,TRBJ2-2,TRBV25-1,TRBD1,TGTGCCAGCAGTGAACCGACAGGGAGAGGCACCGGGGAGCTGTTTTTT,CASSEPTGRGTGELFF
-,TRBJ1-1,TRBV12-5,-,TGTGCTAGTGGTTTGGGCAGGAACACTGAAGCTTTCTTT,CASGLGRNTEAFF
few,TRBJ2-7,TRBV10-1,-,TGCGCCAGCAGCTACCAGCCCGGGTACGAGCAGTACTTC,CASSYQPGYEQYF
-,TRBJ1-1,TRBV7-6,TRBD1,TGTGCCAGCAGCTTACCCGAGGACAGGGGGAACACTGAAGCTTTCTTT,CASSLPEDRGNTEAFF
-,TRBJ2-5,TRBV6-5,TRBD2,TGTGCCAGCAGTTACTCGGGTCCCGGGGGGGCGAAGACCCAGTACTTC,CASSYSGPGGAKTQYF
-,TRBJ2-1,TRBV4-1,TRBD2,TGCGCCAGCAGCCAAGATTCGGCTAGCGGGATGGCGTTTGCCTACAATGAGCAGTTCTTC,CASSQDSASGMAFAYNEQFF
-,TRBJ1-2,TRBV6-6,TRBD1,TGTGCCAGCAGTTCCGGACAGGGACGAGGCTATGGCTACACCTTC,CASSSGQGRGYGYTF
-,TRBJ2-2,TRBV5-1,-,TGCGCCAGCAGCTTGGCCCTGAACACCGGGGAGCTGTTTTTT,CASSLALNTGELFF
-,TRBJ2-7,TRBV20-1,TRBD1,TGCAGTGCTAGTCCACCCGGGGACAGGGGCTACGAGCAGTACTTC,CSASPPGDRGYEQYF
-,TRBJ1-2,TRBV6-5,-,TGTGCCAGCAGTTTTCCACCTACTAACTATGGCTACACCTTC,CASSFPPTNYGYTF
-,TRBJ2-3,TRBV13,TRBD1,TGTGCCAGCAGCTCCCGGTGGTCGGACAGGGGCACAGATACGCAGTATTTT,CASSSRWSDRGTDTQYF
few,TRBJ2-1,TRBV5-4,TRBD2,TGTGCCAGCAGCTTGGAACAGCGGGAGATGGAGCAGTTCTTC,CASSLEQREMEQFF
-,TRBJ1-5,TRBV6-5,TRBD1,TGTGCCAGCAACCCAAACGACAGGGTACGTCAGCCCCAGCATTTT,CASNPNDRVRQPQHF
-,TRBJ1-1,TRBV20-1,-,TGCAGTGCTAGTAATGCTCGGCGGGAGGGAACTGAAGCTTTCTTT,CSASNARREGTEAFF
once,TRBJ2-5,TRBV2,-,TGTGCCAGCAGACAGGGTACCCAAAATAGAGACCAAGAGACCCAGTACTTC,CASRQGTQNRDQETQYF
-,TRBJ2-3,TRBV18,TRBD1,TGTGCCAGCTCACCGGGGACAGGCTCAGGGGGTACGCAGTATTTT,CASSPGTGSGGTQYF
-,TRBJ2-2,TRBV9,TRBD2,TGTGCCAGCAGCGATGGCGGGGGGCCGCCCACCGGGGAGCTGTTTTTT,CASSDGGGPPTGELFF
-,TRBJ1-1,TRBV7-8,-,TGTGCCAGCAGCTTAGGAGGGGGAAATTCGCACACTGAAGCTTTCTTT,CASSLGGGNSHTEAFF
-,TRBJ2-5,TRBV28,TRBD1,TGTGCCAGCAGTTTAGACCTGGACAGGGCCCAGTACTTC,CASSLDLDRAQYF
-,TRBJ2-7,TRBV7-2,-,TGTGCCAGCAGCCTACGACAGTCCTACGAGCAGTACTTC,CASSLRQSYEQYF
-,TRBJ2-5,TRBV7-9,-,TGTGCCAGCAGCTACCCAACCGGGGCCCAGTACTTC,CASSYPTGAQYF
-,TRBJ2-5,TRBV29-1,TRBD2,TGCAGCGTTGAAGGGGAGGGTTTTCAAGAGACCCAGTACTTC,CSVEGEGFQETQYF
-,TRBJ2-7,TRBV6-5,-,TGTGCCAGCACCAAACTAGGGCGCGCTGGAAAGCAGTACTTC,CASTKLGRAGKQYF
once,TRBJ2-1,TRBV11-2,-,TGTGCCAGCAGCTTATCCCTCCCCGATCACTCATACAATGAGCAGTTCTTC,CASSLSLPDHSYNEQFF
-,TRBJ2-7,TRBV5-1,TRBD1,TGCGCCAGCAGCAATTGGGGGCGGACAGGGTACACCTACGAGCAGTACTTC,CASSNWGRTGYTYEQYF
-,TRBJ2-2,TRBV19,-,TGTGCCAGTAGTATCCAACCGGGACTCAACACCGGGGAGCTGTTTTTT,CASSIQPGLNTGELFF